This is a list of T cell receptor beta chains from one sample in a study of T cell clones after liver transplantation. Profiling relied on immunoSEQ multiplex PCR, and the TCRdb table lists in-frame clones only, not all of them. The sample contains fewer than 9,500 clones, about 78% of which appear only once. Sequencing used CD8+ T cells from blood, obtained at the 22-month timepoint. The receptors derive from a human patient who received a liver transplant. The graft donor may account for some of the T cells. Both conserved end residues are part of each CDR3. Each record gives: V gene, CDR3 protein.

V: TRBV21-1; CDR3: CASSLRGSNQPQHF
V: TRBV14; CDR3: CASSQDTSGEADTQYF
V: TRBV28; CDR3: CASTQRDRGYNSPLHF
V: TRBV2; CDR3: CASNGRTPSINGYTF
V: TRBV6-1; CDR3: CASRTGTPYNEQFF
V: TRBV6-6; CDR3: CATFGVELFF
V: TRBV6-6; CDR3: CASTHPQGDFYEQYF
V: TRBV19; CDR3: CASSIAGQPGEQYF
V: TRBV6-1; CDR3: CASSEYGEEGTYEQYF
V: TRBV5-1; CDR3: CASSLVTGRDSPLHF
V: TRBV27; CDR3: CASSSEHRVPYEQYF
V: TRBV7-9; CDR3: CASTNRDSNEKLFF
V: TRBV7-9; CDR3: CASSTYRSEQYF
V: TRBV6-1; CDR3: CASSDLAEDSYNEQFF
V: TRBV2; CDR3: CASSEGLNSYNEQFF
V: TRBV19; CDR3: CASTLDNTDTQYF
V: TRBV9; CDR3: CASSERGLTNEKLFF
V: TRBV7-9; CDR3: CASIEGTGPYEQYF